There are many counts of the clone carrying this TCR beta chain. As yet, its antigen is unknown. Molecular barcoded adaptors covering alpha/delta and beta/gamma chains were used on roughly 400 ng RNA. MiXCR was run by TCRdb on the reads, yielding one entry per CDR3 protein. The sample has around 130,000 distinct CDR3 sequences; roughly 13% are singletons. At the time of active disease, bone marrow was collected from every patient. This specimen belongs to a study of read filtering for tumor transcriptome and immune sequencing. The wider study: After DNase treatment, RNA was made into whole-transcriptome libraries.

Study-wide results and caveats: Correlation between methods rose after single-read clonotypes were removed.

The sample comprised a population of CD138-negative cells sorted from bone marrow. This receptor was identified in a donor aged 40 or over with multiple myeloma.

The CDR3 DNA is TGTGCCAGCAGTTCGCTAGCGGGAGTGGCAGAGACCCAGTACTTC. This sequence encodes CASSSLAGVAETQYF. The genes are TRBV12-3 or TRBV12-4 and TRBJ2-5; TRBD2 agrees at 10 bases. The length of the CDR3 is 15 residues. V was pared by 4 bases and J by 4 bases, with 6 bases of the junction left unmatched.